The 26 T cell receptor beta chains in this list originate from one sample, sequenced in a study of graft-versus-host responses after intestinal transplantation. The repertoire was sequenced with immunoSEQ multiplex PCR; TCRdb's copy has only in-frame clones and lacks some. The table shows roughly 60,000 clones, with about 93% occurring only once. The sample here was PBMCs, taken about 120 days after intestinal transplantation. These receptors were taken from a human patient who received an intestinal transplant, so some T cells may come from the graft donor.

The chain couples TRBV7-8 to TRBJ2-1; 16 nucleotides agree with TRBD2. The V and J ends lost 5 bases and 1 base, in that order; junction bases with no gene match: 5. The germline gives CDR1 SGHVS, CDR2 FQNEAQ. This CDR3 region has 18 residues. The CDR3 DNA follows: TGTGCCAGCAGCACCGGGACTAGCGGGGGGGTTTCCTACAATGAGCAGTTCTTC. Translating gives CASSTGTSGGVSYNEQFF.

The V and J genes are TRBV2 and TRBJ1-5, with D unclear. Per the germline V gene, CDR1 is SNHLY and CDR2 is FYNNEI. The CDR3 consists of 16 residues. Trimming stripped 3 bases from V and 3 bases from J, with 15 bases between. This CDR3 reads CASSDTPEGINQPQHF. In DNA, the CDR3 is TGTGCCAGCAGTGACACACCTGAGGGAATCAATCAGCCCCAGCATTTT.

The chain has TRBV9 and TRBJ1-1; D gene unclear. This CDR3 region has 15 residues. Trimming removed 1 base at V and 1 base at J, with 11 bases between. CDR1 is SGDLS, CDR2 YYNGEE, per germline. CDR3 in amino acids: CASSVIHSGNTEAFF. CDR3 in DNA: TGTGCCAGCAGCGTAATTCACTCGGGGAACACTGAAGCTTTCTTT.

The chain has TRBV5-1 and TRBJ2-7; 10 bases align to TRBD2. With 0 bases clipped from V and 6 bases from J, the junction kept 12 bases outside the gene matches. CDR3 length: 17 residues. Per the germline V gene, CDR1 is SGHRS and CDR2 is YFSETQ. CDR3 in DNA: TGCGCCAGCAGCTTGGCCCCGGGGGCTAGCGGGAGAGGCGAGCAGTACTTC. Its protein is CASSLAPGASGRGEQYF.

The chain uses TRBV18 and TRBJ2-1; 10 bases match TRBD2. This CDR3 region has 16 residues. V shed 1 base, J shed 7 bases, and the junction held 7 bases outside the gene matches. Germline V gene lookup returns CDR1 KGHSH and CDR2 LQKENI. The chain's CDR3 is CASSPLAGGTVNEQFF. The CDR3 nucleotides read TGTGCCAGCTCACCACTAGCGGGAGGAACGGTAAATGAGCAGTTCTTC.

The chain combines TRBV7-2 with TRBJ2-7; the D is unclear. The CDR3 totals 15 residues. Trimming pared 0 bases from V and 2 bases from J, leaving 11 bases between. Germline CDR1 SGHTA, CDR2 FQGNSA. CDR3 DNA sequence: TGTGCCAGCAGCTTAGCGAATCGGGCCCCCTACGAGCAGTACTTC. Encoded protein: CASSLANRAPYEQYF.

This clone was found once. The J gene is TRBJ2-7, the V gene TRBV5-1; 11 bases are shared with TRBD2. J lost 3 bases, V lost 0 bases, and 8 bases had no gene match. Germline V lookup: CDR1 SGHRS, CDR2 YFSETQ. CDR3 length: 17 amino acids. CDR3 protein: CASSLGATSGGGYEQYF. The CDR3 nucleotides are TGCGCCAGCAGCTTGGGGGCAACTAGCGGGGGAGGCTACGAGCAGTACTTC.

This chain links TRBV7-9 with TRBJ2-1; D may be TRBD1 or TRBD2 (5 bases each). From germline, CDR1 is SEHNR and CDR2 FQNEAQ (reference sequence). Trimming stripped 0 bases from V and 5 bases from J, with 14 bases between. The CDR3 is 16 residues long. As DNA, the CDR3 is TGTGCCAGCAGCTTAGCTTTGGGGACCCGACACAATGAGCAGTTCTTC. Its protein product is CASSLALGTRHNEQFF.

The rearrangement uses TRBV27 and TRBJ1-2; maybe TRBD1 (6 bases). The germline V and J ends were trimmed by 6 bases and 4 bases, with 15 bases remaining between them. The germline V gene has CDR1 MNHEY and CDR2 SMNVEV (reference sequence). The CDR3 loop spans 14 amino acids. CDR3 amino acids: CASRNRAGGYGYTF. DNA for the CDR3: TGTGCCAGCAGAAACAGGGCGGGAGGCTATGGCTACACCTTC.

V and J are TRBV2 and TRBJ1-1; D might be TRBD1 (5 bases). The CDR3 totals 15 residues. V lost 0 bases and J 1 base, leaving 9 bases between the germline ends. Germline loops: CDR1 SNHLY, CDR2 FYNNEI. Written as DNA, the CDR3 is TGTGCCAGCAGTGAAGCATCTACAGGGAACACTGAAGCTTTCTTT. This codes for CASSEASTGNTEAFF.

This clone was seen once. The chain employs TRBV7-9 and TRBJ2-7; D not resolved. Germline V CDR1 and CDR2: SEHNR, FQNEAQ (reference sequence). The V end was cut by 3 bases, the J end by 3 bases, with 6 bases between. The CDR3 is 12 residues long. In DNA form, the CDR3 reads TGTGCCAGCAGCTTTGACAACTACGAGCAGTACTTC. Residues: CASSFDNYEQYF.

This clone has just one count. The rearrangement joins TRBV9 to TRBJ1-5; a possible D gene is TRBD1 (5 bases). The CDR3 has 13 amino acids. CDR1 SGDLS and CDR2 YYNGEE come from the germline V gene. V lost 2 bases and J lost 7, with 10 bases in between. CDR3 DNA sequence: TGTGCCAGCAGCGTGGGACCGGGGCAGCCCCAGCATTTT. It specifies CASSVGPGQPQHF.

The CDR3 loop is CASSEGGRSYGGTGELFF. The CDR3 DNA follows: TGCGCCAGCAGTGAAGGCGGGAGGTCTTATGGGGGCACCGGGGAGCTGTTTTTT. J is TRBJ2-2 and V is TRBV10-1; 8 bases agree with TRBD2. The CDR3 extends over 18 amino acids. J gave up 4 bases and V 3 bases, and 13 bases lay outside the gene matches. Per the germline V gene, CDR1 is WNHNN and CDR2 is SYGVQD (reference sequence).

The chain joins TRBV19 to TRBJ2-7; 11 bases map to TRBD2. The length of the CDR3 is 14 residues. J lost 4 bases, V lost 8 bases, and 7 bases had no gene match. CDR1 LNHDA and CDR2 SQIVND come from the germline V gene (reference sequence). Here the CDR3 DNA reads TGTGCCAGTTCTGTTACTAGCGGGAGTTACGAGCAGTACTTC. It specifies CASSVTSGSYEQYF. The complete variable domain, with remaining parts taken from reference TRBV19 and TRBJ2-7, reads DGGITQSPKYLFRKEGQNVTLSCEQNLNHDAMYWYRQDPGQGLRLIYYSQIVNDFQKGDIAEGYSVSREKKESFPLTVTSAQKNPTAFYLCASSVTSGSYEQYFGPGTRLTVT.

This chain links TRBV27 with TRBJ2-1, with TRBD2 matching 16 bases. The germline CDR1 and CDR2 sequences are MNHEY and SMNVEV (reference sequence). The CDR3 consists of 16 residues. J gave up 9 bases and V 3 bases, and 5 bases lay outside the gene matches. The CDR3 protein is CASSLGLAGGPREQFF. The CDR3 coding sequence is TGTGCCAGCAGTTTGGGACTAGCGGGAGGGCCGCGTGAGCAGTTCTTC.

V and J are TRBV27 and TRBJ2-5; perhaps D is TRBD1 or TRBD2 (6 bases each). With 6 bases removed from V and 9 bases from J, the gap between germline ends came to 26 bases. The CDR3 runs 16 residues. In germline, CDR1 is MNHEY, CDR2 SMNVEV (reference sequence). DNA for the CDR3: TGTGCCAGCAGCTTAGAGGGGGGCGGCCCCGGAGGGGCCCAGTACTTC. Amino acid sequence: CASSLEGGGPGGAQYF.

The chain has TRBV27 and TRBJ1-2; the D gene is possibly TRBD1 (6 bases). V was clipped by 4 bases and J by 5 bases, with 11 bases between them. CDR1 and CDR2 (germline): MNHEY, SMNVEV (reference sequence). CDR3 length: 13 amino acids. CDR3: CASSYGGGYGYTF. CDR3 nucleotide sequence: TGTGCCAGCAGTTATGGGGGCGGGTATGGCTACACCTTC.

The chain couples TRBV12-2 to TRBJ2-7; the listed D gene, TRBD2, was not tested against the DNA. TRBV12-2 is given as a pseudogene. The CDR3 has 17 residues. In DNA form, the CDR3 reads TGTGCAAGTCGCCCCGGCCGAGGGCCTCCGAGCTCCTACGAGCAGTACTTC. Protein product: CASRPGRGPPSSYEQYF.

The chain has TRBV28 and TRBJ1-2; 7 nucleotides align to TRBD1. The CDR3 totals 13 residues. With 6 bases clipped from V and 7 bases from J, the junction kept 8 bases outside the gene matches. Germline CDR1 MDHEN, CDR2 SYDVKM. The CDR3 sequence: CASSPIGTVGYTF. CDR3 DNA: TGTGCCAGCAGCCCCATAGGGACAGTTGGCTACACCTTC.

J is TRBJ2-2 and V is TRBV19; TRBD2 aligns across 13 bases. The ends lost 3 bases at V and 6 bases at J; junction bases unmatched: 4. The CDR3 has 16 amino acids. CDR1 is LNHDA and CDR2 is SQIVND in the germline V gene (reference sequence). The CDR3 protein is CASSMRLAGGPGELFF. The CDR3 nucleotides are TGTGCCAGTAGTATGAGACTAGCGGGGGGACCCGGGGAGCTGTTTTTT.

CDR3 bases: TGTGCCAGCAGTTACGGAGCGGGAGGCCGCAATGAGCAGTTCTTC. This codes for CASSYGAGGRNEQFF. The rearrangement links TRBV6-5 to TRBJ2-1; 9 bases agree with TRBD2. Germline values: CDR1 MNHEY, CDR2 SVGAGI. The CDR3 sequence is 15 residues long. V trimming: 2 bases; J trimming: 6 bases; junction bases outside the gene matches: 5.

The chain combines TRBV7-9 with TRBJ1-2; D not resolved. Germline lookup yields CDR1 SEHNR and CDR2 FQNEAQ (reference sequence). V was trimmed by 1 base and J by 6 bases, leaving 9 bases between them. This CDR3 contains 13 residues. As DNA, the CDR3 is TGTGCCAGCAGCTTAGGGTACACGGATGGCTACACCTTC. It encodes CASSLGYTDGYTF.

Comment on this clone: Other DNA sequences of this sample code for an identical CDR3. The rearrangement links TRBV7-9 to TRBJ1-1, with D hard to call. This CDR3 is built from 14 residues. Per the germline V gene, CDR1 is SEHNR and CDR2 is FQNEAQ (reference sequence). V lost 6 bases to trimming and J lost 3 bases, with 14 bases between them. The CDR3 is CASSLGGAYTEAFF. The CDR3 DNA reads as TGTGCCAGCAGTCTTGGCGGCGCCTACACTGAAGCTTTCTTT.

The chain links TRBV5-1 to TRBJ2-7; D is tentatively TRBD1 or TRBD2 (5 bases each). V was trimmed by 3 bases and J by 1 base, leaving 11 bases between them. This CDR3 contains 14 residues. CDR1 is SGHRS, CDR2 YFSETQ, per germline. CDR3 sequence (DNA): TGCGCCAGCAGCTCGGGACGGGGTTCCTACGAGCAGTACTTC. It is translated as CASSSGRGSYEQYF. The variable domain in full, with the rest retrieved from reference TRBV5-1 and TRBJ2-7, is KAGVTQTPRYLIKTRGQQVTLSCSPISGHRSVSWYQQTPGQGLQFLFEYFSETQRNKGNFPGRFSGRQFSNSRSEMNVSTLELGDSALYLCASSSGRGSYEQYFGPGTRLTVT.

The rearrangement uses TRBV30 and TRBJ2-7; 8 positions agree with TRBD1. The CDR3 loop spans 12 amino acids. Trimming took 4 bases from V and 4 from J; bases not matched to a gene: 3. Germline-derived CDR1 and CDR2 are GTSNPN and SVGIG (reference sequence). CDR3 amino acids: CAWTGTGYEQYF. The DNA for the CDR3 is TGTGCCTGGACCGGGACAGGTTACGAGCAGTACTTC.

The chain carries TRBV27 and TRBJ2-2, with D hard to call. V was pared by 6 bases and J by 4 bases, with 9 bases between. Germline CDR1 is MNHEY and CDR2 is SMNVEV (reference sequence). This CDR3 has 13 amino acids. The CDR3, as DNA: TGTGCCAGCAGCGTACAGCCCACCGGGGAGCTGTTTTTT. Protein: CASSVQPTGELFF.